Listed here is a single TCR beta chain. Its antigen is unknown. In each case, RNA was isolated and then reverse transcribed into cDNA as the sequencing template. Clones were sequenced by immunoSEQ multiplex PCR, and TCRdb holds only the in-frame ones, with some missing. The sample lists a few hundred thousand clones; approximately 38% were seen once. This sample was taken from a study of CD8+ T cells in alopecia areata. Regarding treatment: oral pan-JAK inhibitor, 5-10 mg twice daily. Study-level points and caveats: In scalp and blood during tofacitinib, many expanded lesional clones persisted. Clonality exceeded that of normal scalp in lesional scalp, most notably in alopecia totalis/universalis. There was only one nonresponder, so it was unclear how baseline CD8+ expansion relates to response.

The TCR was taken from a human donor with alopecia areata. The source material was CD4+ T cells sorted from blood, sampled between weeks 30 and 35, from a patient treated with tofacitinib.

CDR3 coding DNA: TGCGCCAGCAGCCCCCCTGGGACTCACGAGCAGTACTTC. Its protein product is CASSPPGTHEQYF. V is TRBV23-1 and J is TRBJ2-7; D is perhaps TRBD2 (6 bases). TRBV23-1 is an open reading frame, and its role is uncertain. CDR3 length: 13 amino acids. Trimming stripped 6 bases from V and 5 bases from J, with 14 bases between.